Listed here are 17 T cell receptor beta chains from one sample, sequenced in a study of cytomegalovirus exposure and HLA in healthy donors. Both 60 Vbeta primers and 13 Jbeta primers went into the PCR. Assay used: immunoSEQ multiplex PCR; TCRdb lists only in-frame clones, some missing. The sample holds some 65,000 clones; less than 65% are singletons and the top ten take 2.8%. What was sequenced was PBMCs. These receptors all come from a man aged 25 to 45 in good health and CMV-seronegative.

This chain joins TRBV18 and TRBJ1-4; 9 bases are a match to TRBD1. CDR1 is KGHSH and CDR2 is LQKENI in the germline V gene. Trimming cost V 4 bases and J 8 bases; bases outside gene matches: 14. This CDR3 is built from 17 residues. Written as DNA, the CDR3 is TGTGCCAGCTCACGGTCCATGGACAGGGGAGAGAGGGAAAAACTGTTTTTT. Protein sequence: CASSRSMDRGEREKLFF.

This chain connects TRBV19 to TRBJ2-7; perhaps TRBD2 as D (7 bases). The V gene lost 4 bases and the J gene lost 5 bases, with 12 bases spanning the gap. The CDR3 is 13 amino acids. Germline loops: CDR1 LNHDA, CDR2 SQIVND (reference sequence). The CDR3 spells CASSSRGADEQYF. Written as DNA, the CDR3 is TGTGCCAGTAGTAGCCGGGGGGCCGACGAGCAGTACTTC.

The chain has TRBV10-3 and TRBJ2-1; 11 bases agree with TRBD1. J was trimmed by 3 bases and V by 3 bases; bases with no gene match: 4. Germline lookup yields CDR1 ENHRY and CDR2 SYGVKD. CDR3 size: 16 residues. The CDR3 DNA sequence: TGTGCCATCAGTGATCCGGGACAGGGGGTCTACAATGAGCAGTTCTTC. Protein: CAISDPGQGVYNEQFF.

This chain joins TRBV6-1 and TRBJ2-2; unclear D gene. V shed 3 bases and J shed 0 bases, with 8 bases lying between them. Germline CDR1 reads MNHNS; CDR2 reads SASEGT. This CDR3 region has 15 residues. CDR3 in DNA: TGTGCCAGCAGTGAGGTACAGACGAACACCGGGGAGCTGTTTTTT. It yields the protein CASSEVQTNTGELFF.

V usage is TRBV5-1 and J usage is TRBJ2-1; 7 bases align to TRBD1. Trimming cost V 7 bases and J 5 bases; bases outside gene matches: 12. From germline, CDR1 is SGHRS and CDR2 YFSETQ. The CDR3 consists of 15 residues. CDR3 amino acids: CASRDVQGDHNEQFF. The CDR3 coding sequence is TGCGCCAGCCGGGACGTCCAGGGGGACCACAATGAGCAGTTCTTC. The full variable domain, rest sourced from reference TRBV5-1 and TRBJ2-1, is KAGVTQTPRYLIKTRGQQVTLSCSPISGHRSVSWYQQTPGQGLQFLFEYFSETQRNKGNFPGRFSGRQFSNSRSEMNVSTLELGDSALYLCASRDVQGDHNEQFFGPGTRLTVL.

The genes are TRBV27 and TRBJ1-1, with 12 nucleotides matching TRBD1. There are 20 residues in the CDR3. Germline CDR1 and CDR2: MNHEY and SMNVEV (reference sequence). Losses at the gene ends were 4 bases for V and 5 bases for J; bases not matched to a gene: 20. The CDR3 reads CASSSPLRPGTGGVRTEAFF. The CDR3 DNA follows: TGTGCCAGCAGTTCTCCACTCCGGCCCGGGACAGGGGGCGTTAGAACTGAAGCTTTCTTT.

The J gene is TRBJ1-1, the V gene TRBV9, with 9 bases that match TRBD1. From germline, CDR1 is SGDLS and CDR2 YYNGEE. CDR3 length: 15 amino acids. J lost 4 bases, V lost 4 bases, and 8 bases had no gene match. The chain's CDR3 is CASSLPGTGSTEAFF. CDR3 in DNA: TGTGCCAGCAGCTTACCCGGGACAGGGAGCACTGAAGCTTTCTTT.

This sequence joins TRBV7-9 and TRBJ2-1; 7 bases map to TRBD1. The germline V gene has CDR1 SEHNR and CDR2 FQNEAQ (reference sequence). The CDR3 has 15 amino acids. The V gene end was trimmed by 4 bases and the J gene end by 2 bases; junction bases not matched to a gene: 5. The DNA for the CDR3 is TGTGCCAGCAGCTACCGGGACAGACCCTACAATGAGCAGTTCTTC. Its translation: CASSYRDRPYNEQFF. Filled out from reference TRBV7-9 and TRBJ2-1, the complete variable domain reads DTGVSQNPRHKITKRGQNVTFRCDPISEHNRLYWYRQTLGQGPEFLTYFQNEAQLEKSRLLSDRFSAERPKGSFSTLEIQRTEQGDSAMYLCASSYRDRPYNEQFFGPGTRLTVL.

This clone has just a few counts. V gene TRBV14 combines with J gene TRBJ2-1; the match to TRBD2 covers 10 bases. Germline V gives CDR1 SGHDN, CDR2 FVKESK. The CDR3 runs 15 residues. V was clipped by 3 bases and J by 6 bases; unmatched bases: 5. The CDR3 protein is CASSHTAGGGNEQFF. Here the CDR3 DNA reads TGTGCCAGCAGCCACACAGCGGGGGGGGGCAATGAGCAGTTCTTC.

The chain employs TRBV29-1 and TRBJ1-3, with 8 nucleotides matching TRBD1. The CDR3 spans 14 residues. Trimming took 4 bases from V and 4 from J; bases not matched to a gene: 6. Germline loops: CDR1 SQVTM, CDR2 ANQGSEA. CDR3 DNA sequence: TGCAGCGTTGGTAACAGGGGGGACGGAAACACCATATATTTT. Protein: CSVGNRGDGNTIYF.

The rearrangement uses TRBV7-8 and TRBJ1-1; D might be TRBD1 (5 bases). In germline, CDR1 is SGHVS, CDR2 FQNEAQ. The germline V and J ends were trimmed by 1 base and 6 bases, with 9 bases remaining between them. The CDR3 runs 13 residues. The CDR3 protein is CASSLVGDAEAFF. In DNA, the CDR3 is TGTGCCAGCAGCTTAGTAGGGGATGCTGAAGCTTTCTTT.

The chain employs TRBV6-1 and TRBJ2-1; 10 bases are a match to TRBD2. The V segment lost 11 bases and the J segment 4 bases; nucleotides outside the gene matches: 11. The germline V gene encodes CDR1 MNHNS and CDR2 SASEGT. The length of the CDR3 is 15 residues. The CDR3 sequence: CACTFSGGPYNEQFF. The CDR3 DNA reads TGTGCCTGCACCTTTAGCGGGGGGCCTTACAATGAGCAGTTCTTC.

CDR3 region: CASSWDIKTEQYF. The CDR3 coding sequence is TGTGCCAGCAGCTGGGACATAAAGACGGAGCAGTACTTC. The rearrangement joins TRBV11-3 to TRBJ2-7, with D maybe TRBD1 (6 bases). Germline V gene lookup returns CDR1 SGHNT and CDR2 YENEEA. Between the trimmed V and J ends, which lost 4 bases and 7 bases, there was a span of 14 bases. CDR3 size: 13 residues.

CDR3: CASRTGKTEAFF. In DNA form, the CDR3 reads TGTGCCAGCAGGACGGGGAAAACTGAAGCTTTCTTT. The J gene is TRBJ1-1, the V gene TRBV6-5; D is undetermined. In germline, CDR1 is MNHEY, CDR2 SVGAGI. The CDR3 extends over 12 amino acids. Trimming shortened V by 6 bases and J by 5 bases, and 10 bases separated the two germline ends.

The chain has TRBV11-2 and TRBJ1-1, with D maybe TRBD1 (5 bases). The CDR3 loop spans 14 amino acids. CDR1 is SGHAT and CDR2 is FQNNGV in the germline V gene. The V end was cut by 2 bases, the J end by 4 bases, with 11 bases between. CDR3 DNA: TGTGCCAGCAGCTTAAACGGGGGTTCCACTGAAGCTTTCTTT. Translating it yields CASSLNGGSTEAFF.

The rearrangement uses TRBV6-6 and TRBJ1-5; 7 nucleotides line up with TRBD1. V lost 2 bases to trimming and J lost 3 bases; unmatched junction nucleotides: 4. CDR1 is MNHNY, CDR2 SVGAGI, per germline (reference sequence). CDR3 length equals 15 residues. DNA of the CDR3: TGTGCCAGCAGTTACGGGACAGACTTCAATCAGCCCCAGCATTTT. This sequence encodes CASSYGTDFNQPQHF.

V and J are TRBV11-1 and TRBJ1-2; TRBD1 is a possible D gene (5 bases). The V end was cut by 5 bases, the J end by 4 bases, with 11 bases between. CDR3 length equals 13 residues. Germline V gives CDR1 SGHAT, CDR2 FQDESV (reference sequence). The CDR3 bases are TGTGCCAGCAGCAACACAGGTCGCTATGGCTACACCTTC. It translates to CASSNTGRYGYTF. Full variable domain (remainder filled in from reference TRBV11-1 and TRBJ1-2): EAEVAQSPRYKITEKSQAVAFWCDPISGHATLYWYRQILGQGPELLVQFQDESVVDDSQLPKDRFSAERLKGVDSTLKIQPAELGDSAMYLCASSNTGRYGYTFGSGTRLTVV.